The rows below give T cell receptor beta chains drawn from one sample of a study of blood T cell repertoires in COVID-19. Produced via immunoSEQ multiplex PCR; TCRdb's table is partial and in-frame only. The table includes 150,000 or so clones, approximately 88% detected once. Sample: PBMCs or T cells enriched from blood (not recorded which). Receptor source: a woman in her 30s with acute COVID-19. Each CDR3 is given with its conserved first and last residue. The order of the fields is CDR3 DNA, CDR3 protein, J gene, clone size, D gene, V gene. The D gene is left open where the match is weak. Size values are once, few and many counts, or a class for expanded clones, and some rows have none.

cdr3_nt: TGCGCCAGCAGCCCTGACAGTCCTGCTAACTATGGCTACACCTTC
cdr3_aa: CASSPDSPANYGYTF
j_call: TRBJ1-2
clone_size: NA
d_call: NA
v_call: TRBV5-1

cdr3_nt: TGTGCCAGCAGTTACTCCGGGGTCACGAACACTGAAGCTTTCTTT
cdr3_aa: CASSYSGVTNTEAFF
j_call: TRBJ1-1
clone_size: NA
d_call: NA
v_call: TRBV6-2/TRBV6-3

cdr3_nt: TGTGCCACCAGCAGATCAAGTACTAGCGAGGTGATTTTCAATGAGCAGTTCTTC
cdr3_aa: CATSRSSTSEVIFNEQFF
j_call: TRBJ2-1
clone_size: NA
d_call: TRBD2
v_call: TRBV15

cdr3_nt: TGTGCCAGCAGTGTGGTTTCGGCAGATACGCAGTATTTT
cdr3_aa: CASSVVSADTQYF
j_call: TRBJ2-3
clone_size: NA
d_call: NA
v_call: TRBV6-4

cdr3_nt: TGTGCCAGCTCACCAATGAGGGAAGCGGCGGGCTACACCTTC
cdr3_aa: CASSPMREAAGYTF
j_call: TRBJ1-2
clone_size: NA
d_call: NA
v_call: TRBV18

cdr3_nt: TGTGCCAGCAGCGTAGGACAGGGAAATTACGAGCAGTACTTC
cdr3_aa: CASSVGQGNYEQYF
j_call: TRBJ2-7
clone_size: NA
d_call: TRBD1
v_call: TRBV9

cdr3_nt: TGTGCCAGCAGTGAATTGCGGGGGGCGAGGGAAAAACTGTTTTTT
cdr3_aa: CASSELRGAREKLFF
j_call: TRBJ1-4
clone_size: NA
d_call: NA
v_call: TRBV25-1

cdr3_nt: TGCGCCAGCAGCTCTTGGACAGGGAACTACAATGAGCAGTTCTTC
cdr3_aa: CASSSWTGNYNEQFF
j_call: TRBJ2-1
clone_size: few
d_call: TRBD1
v_call: TRBV5-1

cdr3_nt: TGTGCCAGCAGCTCAAACCAGGGACTTGGCAATCAGCCCCAGCATTTT
cdr3_aa: CASSSNQGLGNQPQHF
j_call: TRBJ1-5
clone_size: NA
d_call: NA
v_call: TRBV7-2

cdr3_nt: TGTGCCAGCAGCTTCGACACGAACACTGAAGCTTTCTTT
cdr3_aa: CASSFDTNTEAFF
j_call: TRBJ1-1
clone_size: NA
d_call: NA
v_call: TRBV7-2

cdr3_nt: TGTGCCAGCTCATTAACTAGCGGGGACAATGAGCAGTTCTTC
cdr3_aa: CASSLTSGDNEQFF
j_call: TRBJ2-1
clone_size: few
d_call: TRBD2
v_call: TRBV18

cdr3_nt: TGTGCCTGGAGTGTAGCACAGCTCTTCTATGGCTACACCTTC
cdr3_aa: CAWSVAQLFYGYTF
j_call: TRBJ1-2
clone_size: NA
d_call: NA
v_call: TRBV30

cdr3_nt: TGTGCCAGCCAGTTAGGCGAACGGACTCCCTACGAGCAGTACTTC
cdr3_aa: CASQLGERTPYEQYF
j_call: TRBJ2-7
clone_size: NA
d_call: NA
v_call: TRBV2

cdr3_nt: TGTGCCAGCAGCGTAGGTCGGGGAAGGGCCGGGGAGCTGTTTTTT
cdr3_aa: CASSVGRGRAGELFF
j_call: TRBJ2-2
clone_size: NA
d_call: NA
v_call: TRBV9

cdr3_nt: TGTGCCAGCAGCTTGGCCTTGCAGTACGAGCAGTACTTC
cdr3_aa: CASSLALQYEQYF
j_call: TRBJ2-7
clone_size: NA
d_call: NA
v_call: TRBV5-4

cdr3_nt: TGTGCCAGCAGCTTAAACCGAGAAGAGACCCAGTACTTC
cdr3_aa: CASSLNREETQYF
j_call: TRBJ2-5
clone_size: NA
d_call: NA
v_call: TRBV7-3

cdr3_nt: TGCAGCGTTGGCCCGGCGGGCTCTGGAAACACCATATATTTT
cdr3_aa: CSVGPAGSGNTIYF
j_call: TRBJ1-3
clone_size: NA
d_call: NA
v_call: TRBV29-1

cdr3_nt: TGCGCCAGCAGCTTGGGGGACAGAATAACCGGGGAGCTGTTTTTT
cdr3_aa: CASSLGDRITGELFF
j_call: TRBJ2-2
clone_size: NA
d_call: TRBD1
v_call: TRBV5-1

cdr3_nt: TGTGCCAGCAGCTTGGGACTAGCGGGAGGGTCAGATACGCAGTATTTT
cdr3_aa: CASSLGLAGGSDTQYF
j_call: TRBJ2-3
clone_size: NA
d_call: TRBD2
v_call: TRBV7-3